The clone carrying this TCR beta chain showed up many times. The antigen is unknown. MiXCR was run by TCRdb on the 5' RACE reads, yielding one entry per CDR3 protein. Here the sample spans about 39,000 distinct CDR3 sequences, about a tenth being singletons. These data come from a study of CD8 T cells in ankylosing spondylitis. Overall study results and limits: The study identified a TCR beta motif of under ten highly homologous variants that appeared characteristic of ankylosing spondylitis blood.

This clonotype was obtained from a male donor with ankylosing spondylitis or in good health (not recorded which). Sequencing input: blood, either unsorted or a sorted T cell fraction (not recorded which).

The CDR3 here is CASSLATGANQPQHF. The DNA for the CDR3 is TGTGCCAGCAGCCTAGCAACAGGGGCCAATCAGCCCCAGCATTTT. The rearrangement joins TRBV5-6 to TRBJ1-5; 7 positions agree with TRBD1. The CDR3 spans 15 residues. Per the germline V gene, CDR1 is SGHDT and CDR2 is YYEEEE. V lost 4 bases to trimming and J lost 3 bases; unmatched junction nucleotides: 7.